Listed below are T cell receptor beta chains from one sample, sequenced in a study of CD8 T cells in Susac syndrome. TCRdb reanalysed the immunoSEQ multiplex PCR reads using MiXCR and keeps one entry per CDR3 protein. This repertoire shows around 270,000 distinct CDR3 sequences, about 89% found once; its top ten account for approximately 0.18%. The sequenced material came from CD8+ T cells from PBMCs. The receptors come from a human donor with multiple sclerosis. Both conserved end residues are part of each CDR3. D genes are given only for firm matches. Part of the rows lack a size; the others show once, few, many or a class for expanded clones.

V gene: TRBV20-1
D gene: TRBD1
J gene: TRBJ1-1
clone size: once
CDR3 protein: CSARGQGKTEAFF
CDR3 DNA: TGCAGTGCCCGGGGACAGGGCAAGACTGAAGCTTTCTTT

V gene: TRBV2
D gene: .
J gene: TRBJ2-7
clone size: .
CDR3 protein: CASSPSRAYEQYF
CDR3 DNA: TGTGCCAGCAGCCCATCCCGGGCCTACGAGCAGTACTTC

V gene: TRBV11-1
D gene: .
J gene: TRBJ1-1
clone size: .
CDR3 protein: CASSSRVGVGADPLNTEAFF
CDR3 DNA: TGTGCCAGCAGCTCGAGGGTAGGGGTGGGGGCTGACCCACTGAACACTGAAGCTTTCTTT

V gene: TRBV20-1
D gene: .
J gene: TRBJ1-4
clone size: .
CDR3 protein: CSAIARGNEKLFF
CDR3 DNA: TGCAGTGCTATTGCCAGGGGAAATGAAAAACTGTTTTTT

V gene: TRBV20-1
D gene: .
J gene: TRBJ2-7
clone size: .
CDR3 protein: CSARRHSEQYF
CDR3 DNA: TGCAGTGCTCGGCGGCACTCCGAGCAGTACTTC

V gene: TRBV6-5
D gene: TRBD2
J gene: TRBJ2-7
clone size: .
CDR3 protein: CASSPGGYSREQYF
CDR3 DNA: TGTGCCAGCAGTCCGGGGGGTTACTCGCGCGAGCAGTACTTC

V gene: TRBV6-2/TRBV6-3
D gene: TRBD2
J gene: TRBJ2-7
clone size: .
CDR3 protein: CASSYDRLADATGYEQYF
CDR3 DNA: TGTGCCAGCAGTTACGATCGACTAGCGGACGCCACGGGGTACGAGCAGTACTTC

V gene: TRBV10-3
D gene: .
J gene: TRBJ2-1
clone size: once
CDR3 protein: CAIGSWLLLHEQFF
CDR3 DNA: TGTGCCATCGGGTCATGGCTACTCTTGCATGAGCAGTTCTTC

V gene: TRBV27
D gene: .
J gene: TRBJ2-7
clone size: once
CDR3 protein: CASAHLTRDGAYEQYF
CDR3 DNA: TGTGCCAGCGCCCACTTGACCCGGGACGGAGCCTACGAGCAGTACTTC

V gene: TRBV4-3
D gene: .
J gene: TRBJ2-7
clone size: .
CDR3 protein: CASSQDQSEVRSYEQYF
CDR3 DNA: TGCGCCAGCAGCCAAGATCAATCCGAAGTTCGCTCCTACGAGCAGTACTTC

V gene: TRBV23-1
D gene: TRBD1
J gene: TRBJ1-2
clone size: .
CDR3 protein: CASSRTGRDRRESNYGYTF
CDR3 DNA: TGCGCCAGCAGTCGGACAGGCCGGGACAGACGCGAATCTAACTATGGCTACACCTTC

V gene: TRBV19
D gene: TRBD1
J gene: TRBJ1-5
clone size: .
CDR3 protein: CASSGGGDQPQHF
CDR3 DNA: TGTGCCAGTAGTGGAGGGGGCGATCAGCCCCAGCATTTT

V gene: TRBV18
D gene: .
J gene: TRBJ2-7
clone size: .
CDR3 protein: CASSSDGNYEQYF
CDR3 DNA: TGTGCCAGCTCATCCGACGGCAACTACGAGCAGTACTTC

V gene: TRBV29-1
D gene: TRBD1
J gene: TRBJ2-5
clone size: .
CDR3 protein: CSVGTGGQETQYF
CDR3 DNA: TGCAGCGTCGGGACAGGGGGCCAAGAGACCCAGTACTTC

V gene: TRBV13
D gene: .
J gene: TRBJ2-2
clone size: .
CDR3 protein: CASSPELRGSDTGELFF
CDR3 DNA: TGTGCCAGCAGCCCCGAACTTCGGGGGAGTGACACCGGGGAGCTGTTTTTT

V gene: TRBV7-6
D gene: TRBD1
J gene: TRBJ2-1
clone size: .
CDR3 protein: CASTLGTGDYNEQFF
CDR3 DNA: TGTGCCAGCACCCTGGGTACAGGGGACTACAATGAGCAGTTCTTC

V gene: TRBV5-6
D gene: .
J gene: TRBJ2-7
clone size: .
CDR3 protein: CASSLADPYEQYF
CDR3 DNA: TGTGCCAGCAGCTTGGCGGACCCCTACGAGCAGTACTTC

V gene: TRBV29-1
D gene: TRBD1
J gene: TRBJ1-2
clone size: .
CDR3 protein: CSVVHLTGGGYGYTF
CDR3 DNA: TGCAGCGTTGTCCATTTGACAGGGGGGGGCTATGGCTACACCTTC

V gene: TRBV20-1
D gene: TRBD1
J gene: TRBJ1-1
clone size: .
CDR3 protein: CSAEQGAITEAFF
CDR3 DNA: TGCAGTGCGGAACAGGGGGCAATCACTGAAGCTTTCTTT

V gene: TRBV28
D gene: .
J gene: TRBJ2-1
clone size: .
CDR3 protein: CASTHTLTAPYNEQFF
CDR3 DNA: TGTGCCAGCACCCACACCCTTACAGCCCCATACAATGAGCAGTTCTTC

V gene: TRBV25-1
D gene: .
J gene: TRBJ2-7
clone size: .
CDR3 protein: CASSDLEVGTYEQYF
CDR3 DNA: TGTGCCAGCAGTGACCTGGAGGTGGGTACCTACGAGCAGTACTTC

V gene: TRBV6-5
D gene: .
J gene: TRBJ2-1
clone size: few
CDR3 protein: CASSYTLGIWFF
CDR3 DNA: TGTGCCAGCAGTTACACCTTGGGTATATGGTTCTTC